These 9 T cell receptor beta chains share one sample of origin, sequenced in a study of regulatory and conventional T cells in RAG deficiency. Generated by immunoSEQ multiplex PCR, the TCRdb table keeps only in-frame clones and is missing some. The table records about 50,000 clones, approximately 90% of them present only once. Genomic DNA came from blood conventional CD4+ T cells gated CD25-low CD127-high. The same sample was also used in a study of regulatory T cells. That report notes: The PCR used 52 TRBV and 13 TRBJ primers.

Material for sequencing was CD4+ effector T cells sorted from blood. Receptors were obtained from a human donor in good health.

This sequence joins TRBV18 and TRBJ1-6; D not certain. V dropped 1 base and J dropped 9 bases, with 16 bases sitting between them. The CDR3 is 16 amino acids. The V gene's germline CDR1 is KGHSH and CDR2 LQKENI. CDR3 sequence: CASSPRPELKGSPLHF. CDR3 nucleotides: TGTGCCAGCTCACCACGTCCGGAGCTAAAGGGTTCACCCCTCCACTTT.

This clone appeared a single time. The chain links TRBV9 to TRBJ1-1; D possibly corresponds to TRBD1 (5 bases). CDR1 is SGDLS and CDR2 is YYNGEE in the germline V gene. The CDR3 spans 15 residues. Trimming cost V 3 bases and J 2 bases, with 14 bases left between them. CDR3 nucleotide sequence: TGTGCCAGCAGCGCTTTACAGGCCTTAAACACTGAAGCTTTCTTT. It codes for CASSALQALNTEAFF. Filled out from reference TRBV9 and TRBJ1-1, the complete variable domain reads DSGVTQTPKHLITATGQRVTLRCSPRSGDLSVYWYQQSLDQGLQFLIQYYNGEERAKGNILERFSAQQFPDLHSELNLSSLELGDSALYFCASSALQALNTEAFFGQGTRLTVV.

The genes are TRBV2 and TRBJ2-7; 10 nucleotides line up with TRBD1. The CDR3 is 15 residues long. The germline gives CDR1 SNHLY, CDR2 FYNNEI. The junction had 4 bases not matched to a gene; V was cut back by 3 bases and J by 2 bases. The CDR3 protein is CASSDWTGGAYEQYF. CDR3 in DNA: TGTGCCAGCAGTGACTGGACAGGGGGAGCCTACGAGCAGTACTTC. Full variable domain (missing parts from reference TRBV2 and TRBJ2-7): EPEVTQTPSHQVTQMGQEVILRCVPISNHLYFYWYRQILGQKVEFLVSFYNNEISEKSEIFDDQFSVERPDGSNFTLKIRSTKLEDSAMYFCASSDWTGGAYEQYFGPGTRLTVT.

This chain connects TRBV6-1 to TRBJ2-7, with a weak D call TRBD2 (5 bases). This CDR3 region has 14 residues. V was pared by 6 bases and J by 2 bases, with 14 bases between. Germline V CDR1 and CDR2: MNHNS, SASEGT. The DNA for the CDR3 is TGTGCCAGCAGACGAGAGGGTCGAACCTACGAGCAGTACTTC. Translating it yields CASRREGRTYEQYF.

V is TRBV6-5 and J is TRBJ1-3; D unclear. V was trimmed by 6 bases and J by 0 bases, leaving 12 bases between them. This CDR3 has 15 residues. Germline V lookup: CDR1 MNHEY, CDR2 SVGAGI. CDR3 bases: TGTGCCAGCAGAGGTACCGGGGTCTCTGGAAACACCATATATTTT. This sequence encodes CASRGTGVSGNTIYF.

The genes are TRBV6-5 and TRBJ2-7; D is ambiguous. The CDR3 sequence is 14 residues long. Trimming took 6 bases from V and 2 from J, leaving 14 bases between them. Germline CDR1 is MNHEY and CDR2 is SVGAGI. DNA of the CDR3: TGTGCCAGCAGGGAAGTAGATGGTGCCTACGAGCAGTACTTC. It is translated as CASREVDGAYEQYF.

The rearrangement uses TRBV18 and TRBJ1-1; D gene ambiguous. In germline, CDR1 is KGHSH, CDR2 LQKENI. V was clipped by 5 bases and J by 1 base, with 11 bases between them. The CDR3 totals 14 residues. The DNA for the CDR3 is TGTGCCAGCTCAAGCGAAGCAGGGAACACTGAAGCTTTCTTT. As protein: CASSSEAGNTEAFF.

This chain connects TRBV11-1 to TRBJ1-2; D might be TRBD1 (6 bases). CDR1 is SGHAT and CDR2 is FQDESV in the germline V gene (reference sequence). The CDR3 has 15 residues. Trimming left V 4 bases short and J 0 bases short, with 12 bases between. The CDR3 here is CASSSSDRANYGYTF. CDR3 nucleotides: TGTGCCAGCAGCTCCTCGGACAGAGCTAACTATGGCTACACCTTC.

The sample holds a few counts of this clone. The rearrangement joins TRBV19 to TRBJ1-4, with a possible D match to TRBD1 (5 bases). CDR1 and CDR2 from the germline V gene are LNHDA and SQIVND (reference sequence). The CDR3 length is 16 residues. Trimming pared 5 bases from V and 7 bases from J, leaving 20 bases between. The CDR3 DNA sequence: TGTGCCAGTAGTCCTCCACTTTCCGGGACTCTTGAAAAACTGTTTTTT. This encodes CASSPPLSGTLEKLFF.